The clone carrying this T cell receptor beta chain was counted ten times or more. The antigen remains undetermined. These data originate in a study of T-cell reconstitution after alpha-beta-depleted transplantation in children. General study findings and limits: Surviving recipient T cells and thymic progenitors accounted for the high day-60 TCRbeta diversity observed in some patients. Where alpha-beta T cells came from about two months after transplant was reportedly several hundred expanded graft clones.

The length of the CDR3 is 13 residues. Germline V lookup: CDR1 ENHRY, CDR2 SYGVKD. After removal of 7 bases from V and 7 bases from J, the junction contained 8 bases not matched to a gene. Preparation of the TCRbeta library was carried out with unique molecular identifiers. TCRdb re-called the PCR reads with MiXCR, one entry per CDR3 protein. The sample records roughly 500,000 distinct CDR3 sequences, approximately 10% being singletons. The source of this sequence is a child younger than 10 with inherited bone marrow failure, due to receive a stem cell transplant. The sequencing here drew on PBMCs, taken before TCRalphabeta/CD19-depleted stem cell transplant. The J gene is TRBJ2-7, the V gene TRBV10-3; 9 bases map to TRBD1. The DNA of the CDR3 is TGTGCCATCACCTCGGGGACAGGGAAGGAGCAGTACTTC. This encodes CAITSGTGKEQYF.